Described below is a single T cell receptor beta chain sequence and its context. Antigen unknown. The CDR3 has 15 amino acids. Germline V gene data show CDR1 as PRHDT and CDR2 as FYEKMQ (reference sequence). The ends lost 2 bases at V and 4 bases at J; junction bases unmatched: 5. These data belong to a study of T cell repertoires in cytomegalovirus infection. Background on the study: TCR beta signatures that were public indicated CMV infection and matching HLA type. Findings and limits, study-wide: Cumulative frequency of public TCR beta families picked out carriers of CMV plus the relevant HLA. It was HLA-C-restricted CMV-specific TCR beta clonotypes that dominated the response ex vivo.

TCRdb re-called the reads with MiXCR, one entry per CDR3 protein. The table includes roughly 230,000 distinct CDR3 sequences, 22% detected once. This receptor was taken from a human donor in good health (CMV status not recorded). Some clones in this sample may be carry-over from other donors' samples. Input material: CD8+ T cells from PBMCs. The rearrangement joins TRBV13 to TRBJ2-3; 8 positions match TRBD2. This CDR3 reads CASSLFAGGPDTQYF. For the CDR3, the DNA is TGTGCCAGCAGCTTATTTGCGGGGGGCCCAGATACGCAGTATTTT.